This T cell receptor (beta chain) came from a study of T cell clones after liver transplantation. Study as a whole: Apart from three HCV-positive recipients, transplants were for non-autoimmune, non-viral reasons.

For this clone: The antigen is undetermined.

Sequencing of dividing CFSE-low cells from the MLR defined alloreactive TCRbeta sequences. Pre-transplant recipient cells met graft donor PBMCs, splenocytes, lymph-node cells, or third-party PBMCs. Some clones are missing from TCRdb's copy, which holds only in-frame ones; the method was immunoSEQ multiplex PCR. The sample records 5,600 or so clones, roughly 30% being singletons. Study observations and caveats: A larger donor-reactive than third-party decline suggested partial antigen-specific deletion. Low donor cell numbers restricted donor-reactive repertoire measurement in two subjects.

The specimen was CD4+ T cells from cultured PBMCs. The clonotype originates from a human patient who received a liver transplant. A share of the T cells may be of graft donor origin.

CDR3 bases: TGTGCCAGCAGCTTACAGCAGGGGGCACTCCACGAGCAGTACTTC. Its translation: CASSLQQGALHEQYF. The rearrangement uses TRBV7-9 and TRBJ2-7; TRBD1 matches at 8 bases. Germline assignment: CDR1 SEHNR and CDR2 FQNEAQ (reference sequence). V shed 2 bases, J shed 5 bases, and the junction held 8 bases outside the gene matches. The CDR3 is made up of 15 amino acids.